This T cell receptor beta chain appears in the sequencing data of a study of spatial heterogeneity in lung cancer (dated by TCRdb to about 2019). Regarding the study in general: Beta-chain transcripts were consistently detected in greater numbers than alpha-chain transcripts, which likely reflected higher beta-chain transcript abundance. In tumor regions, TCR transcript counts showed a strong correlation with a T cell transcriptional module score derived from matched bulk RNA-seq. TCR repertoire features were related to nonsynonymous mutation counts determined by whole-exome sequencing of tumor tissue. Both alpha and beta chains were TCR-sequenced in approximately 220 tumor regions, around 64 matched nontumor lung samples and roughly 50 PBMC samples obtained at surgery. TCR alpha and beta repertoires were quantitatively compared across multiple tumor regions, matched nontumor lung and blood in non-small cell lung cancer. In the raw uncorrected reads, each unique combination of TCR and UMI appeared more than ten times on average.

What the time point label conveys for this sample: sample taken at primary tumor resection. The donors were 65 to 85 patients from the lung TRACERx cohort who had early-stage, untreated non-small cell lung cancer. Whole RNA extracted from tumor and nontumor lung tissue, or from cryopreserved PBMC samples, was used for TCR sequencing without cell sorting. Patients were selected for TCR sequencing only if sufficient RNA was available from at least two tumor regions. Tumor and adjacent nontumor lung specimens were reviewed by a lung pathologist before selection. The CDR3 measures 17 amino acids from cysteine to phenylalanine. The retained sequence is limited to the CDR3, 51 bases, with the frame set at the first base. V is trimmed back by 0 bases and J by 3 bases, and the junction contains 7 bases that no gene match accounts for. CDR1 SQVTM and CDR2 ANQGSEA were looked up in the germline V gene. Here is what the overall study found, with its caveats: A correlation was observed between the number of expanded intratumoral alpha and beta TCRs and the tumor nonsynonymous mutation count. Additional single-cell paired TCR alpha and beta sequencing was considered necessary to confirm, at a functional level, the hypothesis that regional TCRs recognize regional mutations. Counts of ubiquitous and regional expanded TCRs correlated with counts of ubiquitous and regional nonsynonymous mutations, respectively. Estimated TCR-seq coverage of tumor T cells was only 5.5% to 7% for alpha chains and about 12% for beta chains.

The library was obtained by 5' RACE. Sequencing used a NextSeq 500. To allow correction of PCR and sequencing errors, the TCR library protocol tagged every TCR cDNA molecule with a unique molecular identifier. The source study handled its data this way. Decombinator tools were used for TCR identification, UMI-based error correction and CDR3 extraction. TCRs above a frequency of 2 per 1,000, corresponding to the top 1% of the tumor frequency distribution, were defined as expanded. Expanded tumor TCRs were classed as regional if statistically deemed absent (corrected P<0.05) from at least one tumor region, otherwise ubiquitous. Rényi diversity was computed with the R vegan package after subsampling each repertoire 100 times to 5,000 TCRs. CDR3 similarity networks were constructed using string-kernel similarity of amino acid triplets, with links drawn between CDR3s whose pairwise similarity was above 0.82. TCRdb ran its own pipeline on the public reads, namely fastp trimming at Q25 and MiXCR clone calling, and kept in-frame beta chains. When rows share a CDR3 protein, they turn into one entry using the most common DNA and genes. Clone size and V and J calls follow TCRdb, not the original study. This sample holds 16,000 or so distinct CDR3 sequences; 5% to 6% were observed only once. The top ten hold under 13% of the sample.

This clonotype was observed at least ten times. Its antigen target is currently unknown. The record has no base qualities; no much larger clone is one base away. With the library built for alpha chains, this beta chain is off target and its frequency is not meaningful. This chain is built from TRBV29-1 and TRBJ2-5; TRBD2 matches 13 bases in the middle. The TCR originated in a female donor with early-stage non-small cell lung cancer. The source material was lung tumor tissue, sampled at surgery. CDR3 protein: CSVEEGTSGIGEETQYF. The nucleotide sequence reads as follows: TGCAGCGTTGAAGAAGGGACTAGCGGGATCGGGGAAGAGACCCAGTACTTC.